This TCR beta chain is drawn from a study of blood T cell repertoires in COVID-19. In the authors' workflow: Counts of nucleated cells, estimated from reference gene primer amplification, were obtained. The table came from immunoSEQ multiplex PCR; TCRdb's copy has only in-frame clones and leaves some out. Clonal size and the V and J genes are those of that table, whereas D and trimming came from the DNA. The repertoire holds 150,000 to 200,000 clones, with over 80% as singletons. Recruitment covered 20 to 25 US areas and drew participants whose ages spanned roughly 18 to 100 years. Exposed participants encountered a COVID-19 case during the 2 weeks preceding study entry. There are 14 residues in the CDR3. In germline, CDR1 is MDHEN, CDR2 SYDVKM. With 5 bases removed from V and 7 bases from J, the gap between germline ends came to 18 bases.

The sequence was collected from a man in his 70s who had been exposed to COVID-19. Sequencing was carried out using PBMCs or T cells enriched from blood (not recorded which). The genes are TRBV28 and TRBJ2-7; D may be TRBD2 (6 bases). In DNA, the CDR3 is TGTGCCAGCAGTCGGTCAGTTTGGGGACTGGAGCAGTACTTC. Its translation is CASSRSVWGLEQYF. Using reference TRBV28 and TRBJ2-7 for the parts outside the CDR3, the full variable domain is DVKVTQSSRYLVKRTGEKVFLECVQDMDHENMFWYRQDPGLGLRLIYFSYDVKMKEKGDIPEGYSVSREKKERFSLILESASTNQTSMYLCASSRSVWGLEQYFGPGTRLTVT.